A selection of T cell receptor beta chains follows, all from one sample in a study of beta chain features in type 1 diabetes. TCRdb keeps only in-frame clones here, not all; method: immunoSEQ multiplex PCR. The table has fewer than 550,000 clones, about an eighth seen once. Sequenced: naive CD4+ T cells from blood. The receptor source for this set is a woman between 18 and 29 years old in good health. Both conserved end residues are part of each CDR3. D genes are given only for firm matches. Rows may omit the clone size; those that give it use once, few, many or a size class.

v_call,j_call,d_call,clone_size,cdr3_nt,cdr3_aa
TRBV7-2,TRBJ2-2,NA,NA,TGTGCCAGCAGCGCCGGCAGGGGCGGGGAGCTGTTTTTT,CASSAGRGGELFF
TRBV29-1,TRBJ1-4,NA,NA,TGCAGCGTTGAGGCAGGGCGGGCAACTAATGAAAAACTGTTTTTT,CSVEAGRATNEKLFF
TRBV11-1,TRBJ2-5,NA,NA,TGTGCCAGCAGCGCCCAACAGGGTGGGCAAGAGACCCAGTACTTC,CASSAQQGGQETQYF
TRBV6-5,TRBJ2-7,TRBD1,few,TGTGCCAGCAGTGGTACAGGGGTCCACGAGCAGTACTTC,CASSGTGVHEQYF
TRBV5-1,TRBJ1-6,NA,NA,TGCGCCAGCGGGCTGACGGGATGGTCACCCCTCCACTTT,CASGLTGWSPLHF
TRBV7-9,TRBJ2-6,NA,NA,TGTGCCAGCAGCTCGTACTGGGGCTCTGGGGCCAACGTCCTGACTTTC,CASSSYWGSGANVLTF
TRBV13,TRBJ2-2,NA,NA,TGTGCCAGCAGCTTAACCCGGGGCAGAACCGGGGAGCTGTTTTTT,CASSLTRGRTGELFF
TRBV29-1,TRBJ2-7,NA,few,TGCAGCGTTGCGACCTACCAGGCGTACGAGCAGTACTTC,CSVATYQAYEQYF
TRBV6-1,TRBJ2-5,NA,few,TGTGCCAGCACCCGGCAAGGGGGAGAGACCCAGTACTTC,CASTRQGGETQYF
TRBV18,TRBJ1-1,TRBD1,few,TGTGCCAGCTCACCCCCGGACAGGGGGACTGAAGCTTTCTTT,CASSPPDRGTEAFF
TRBV15,TRBJ2-1,NA,NA,TGTGCCACCAGCAGAGACTCCCACAATGAGCAGTTCTTC,CATSRDSHNEQFF
TRBV6-5,TRBJ1-2,NA,few,TGTGCCAGCAGTTACTCGTTGTTGCCAGACGGCTACACCTTC,CASSYSLLPDGYTF
TRBV5-1,TRBJ2-7,NA,NA,TGCGCCAGCGGGACGGATAGCTCCTACGAGCAGTACTTC,CASGTDSSYEQYF
TRBV10-3,TRBJ1-5,NA,few,TGTGCCATCAGTGAGTCGAGTTATCAGCCCCAGCATTTT,CAISESSYQPQHF
TRBV10-3,TRBJ2-7,TRBD2,NA,TGTGCCATCAGTGAGGAACCCGGGACTAGTTCCTACGAGCAGTACTTC,CAISEEPGTSSYEQYF
TRBV4-2,TRBJ1-4,NA,NA,TGTGCCAGCAGCCAATTCCGGGGTGGCGAAAAACTGTTTTTT,CASSQFRGGEKLFF
TRBV18,TRBJ2-7,NA,NA,TGTGCCAGCTCTGGAATCTCCTACGAGCAGTACTTC,CASSGISYEQYF
TRBV4-1,TRBJ1-3,NA,NA,TGCGCCAGCAGCCAACCAGGCTCCGGAAACACCATATATTTT,CASSQPGSGNTIYF
TRBV6-5,TRBJ2-1,NA,NA,TGTGCCAGCAGTTACGGAGGGCAGGGTTGGGATGAGCAGTTCTTC,CASSYGGQGWDEQFF
TRBV30,TRBJ1-5,TRBD1,few,TGTGCCTGGAGCCGGACAGGGCTACGCTATAGCAATCAGCCCCAGCATTTT,CAWSRTGLRYSNQPQHF
TRBV19,TRBJ2-7,TRBD2,NA,TGTGCCAGTAGTATTACTAGCGGGCTCGAGCAGTACTTC,CASSITSGLEQYF
TRBV18,TRBJ1-5,NA,NA,TGTGCCAGCTCCAACAGTCCAACTAATCAGCCCCAGCATTTT,CASSNSPTNQPQHF